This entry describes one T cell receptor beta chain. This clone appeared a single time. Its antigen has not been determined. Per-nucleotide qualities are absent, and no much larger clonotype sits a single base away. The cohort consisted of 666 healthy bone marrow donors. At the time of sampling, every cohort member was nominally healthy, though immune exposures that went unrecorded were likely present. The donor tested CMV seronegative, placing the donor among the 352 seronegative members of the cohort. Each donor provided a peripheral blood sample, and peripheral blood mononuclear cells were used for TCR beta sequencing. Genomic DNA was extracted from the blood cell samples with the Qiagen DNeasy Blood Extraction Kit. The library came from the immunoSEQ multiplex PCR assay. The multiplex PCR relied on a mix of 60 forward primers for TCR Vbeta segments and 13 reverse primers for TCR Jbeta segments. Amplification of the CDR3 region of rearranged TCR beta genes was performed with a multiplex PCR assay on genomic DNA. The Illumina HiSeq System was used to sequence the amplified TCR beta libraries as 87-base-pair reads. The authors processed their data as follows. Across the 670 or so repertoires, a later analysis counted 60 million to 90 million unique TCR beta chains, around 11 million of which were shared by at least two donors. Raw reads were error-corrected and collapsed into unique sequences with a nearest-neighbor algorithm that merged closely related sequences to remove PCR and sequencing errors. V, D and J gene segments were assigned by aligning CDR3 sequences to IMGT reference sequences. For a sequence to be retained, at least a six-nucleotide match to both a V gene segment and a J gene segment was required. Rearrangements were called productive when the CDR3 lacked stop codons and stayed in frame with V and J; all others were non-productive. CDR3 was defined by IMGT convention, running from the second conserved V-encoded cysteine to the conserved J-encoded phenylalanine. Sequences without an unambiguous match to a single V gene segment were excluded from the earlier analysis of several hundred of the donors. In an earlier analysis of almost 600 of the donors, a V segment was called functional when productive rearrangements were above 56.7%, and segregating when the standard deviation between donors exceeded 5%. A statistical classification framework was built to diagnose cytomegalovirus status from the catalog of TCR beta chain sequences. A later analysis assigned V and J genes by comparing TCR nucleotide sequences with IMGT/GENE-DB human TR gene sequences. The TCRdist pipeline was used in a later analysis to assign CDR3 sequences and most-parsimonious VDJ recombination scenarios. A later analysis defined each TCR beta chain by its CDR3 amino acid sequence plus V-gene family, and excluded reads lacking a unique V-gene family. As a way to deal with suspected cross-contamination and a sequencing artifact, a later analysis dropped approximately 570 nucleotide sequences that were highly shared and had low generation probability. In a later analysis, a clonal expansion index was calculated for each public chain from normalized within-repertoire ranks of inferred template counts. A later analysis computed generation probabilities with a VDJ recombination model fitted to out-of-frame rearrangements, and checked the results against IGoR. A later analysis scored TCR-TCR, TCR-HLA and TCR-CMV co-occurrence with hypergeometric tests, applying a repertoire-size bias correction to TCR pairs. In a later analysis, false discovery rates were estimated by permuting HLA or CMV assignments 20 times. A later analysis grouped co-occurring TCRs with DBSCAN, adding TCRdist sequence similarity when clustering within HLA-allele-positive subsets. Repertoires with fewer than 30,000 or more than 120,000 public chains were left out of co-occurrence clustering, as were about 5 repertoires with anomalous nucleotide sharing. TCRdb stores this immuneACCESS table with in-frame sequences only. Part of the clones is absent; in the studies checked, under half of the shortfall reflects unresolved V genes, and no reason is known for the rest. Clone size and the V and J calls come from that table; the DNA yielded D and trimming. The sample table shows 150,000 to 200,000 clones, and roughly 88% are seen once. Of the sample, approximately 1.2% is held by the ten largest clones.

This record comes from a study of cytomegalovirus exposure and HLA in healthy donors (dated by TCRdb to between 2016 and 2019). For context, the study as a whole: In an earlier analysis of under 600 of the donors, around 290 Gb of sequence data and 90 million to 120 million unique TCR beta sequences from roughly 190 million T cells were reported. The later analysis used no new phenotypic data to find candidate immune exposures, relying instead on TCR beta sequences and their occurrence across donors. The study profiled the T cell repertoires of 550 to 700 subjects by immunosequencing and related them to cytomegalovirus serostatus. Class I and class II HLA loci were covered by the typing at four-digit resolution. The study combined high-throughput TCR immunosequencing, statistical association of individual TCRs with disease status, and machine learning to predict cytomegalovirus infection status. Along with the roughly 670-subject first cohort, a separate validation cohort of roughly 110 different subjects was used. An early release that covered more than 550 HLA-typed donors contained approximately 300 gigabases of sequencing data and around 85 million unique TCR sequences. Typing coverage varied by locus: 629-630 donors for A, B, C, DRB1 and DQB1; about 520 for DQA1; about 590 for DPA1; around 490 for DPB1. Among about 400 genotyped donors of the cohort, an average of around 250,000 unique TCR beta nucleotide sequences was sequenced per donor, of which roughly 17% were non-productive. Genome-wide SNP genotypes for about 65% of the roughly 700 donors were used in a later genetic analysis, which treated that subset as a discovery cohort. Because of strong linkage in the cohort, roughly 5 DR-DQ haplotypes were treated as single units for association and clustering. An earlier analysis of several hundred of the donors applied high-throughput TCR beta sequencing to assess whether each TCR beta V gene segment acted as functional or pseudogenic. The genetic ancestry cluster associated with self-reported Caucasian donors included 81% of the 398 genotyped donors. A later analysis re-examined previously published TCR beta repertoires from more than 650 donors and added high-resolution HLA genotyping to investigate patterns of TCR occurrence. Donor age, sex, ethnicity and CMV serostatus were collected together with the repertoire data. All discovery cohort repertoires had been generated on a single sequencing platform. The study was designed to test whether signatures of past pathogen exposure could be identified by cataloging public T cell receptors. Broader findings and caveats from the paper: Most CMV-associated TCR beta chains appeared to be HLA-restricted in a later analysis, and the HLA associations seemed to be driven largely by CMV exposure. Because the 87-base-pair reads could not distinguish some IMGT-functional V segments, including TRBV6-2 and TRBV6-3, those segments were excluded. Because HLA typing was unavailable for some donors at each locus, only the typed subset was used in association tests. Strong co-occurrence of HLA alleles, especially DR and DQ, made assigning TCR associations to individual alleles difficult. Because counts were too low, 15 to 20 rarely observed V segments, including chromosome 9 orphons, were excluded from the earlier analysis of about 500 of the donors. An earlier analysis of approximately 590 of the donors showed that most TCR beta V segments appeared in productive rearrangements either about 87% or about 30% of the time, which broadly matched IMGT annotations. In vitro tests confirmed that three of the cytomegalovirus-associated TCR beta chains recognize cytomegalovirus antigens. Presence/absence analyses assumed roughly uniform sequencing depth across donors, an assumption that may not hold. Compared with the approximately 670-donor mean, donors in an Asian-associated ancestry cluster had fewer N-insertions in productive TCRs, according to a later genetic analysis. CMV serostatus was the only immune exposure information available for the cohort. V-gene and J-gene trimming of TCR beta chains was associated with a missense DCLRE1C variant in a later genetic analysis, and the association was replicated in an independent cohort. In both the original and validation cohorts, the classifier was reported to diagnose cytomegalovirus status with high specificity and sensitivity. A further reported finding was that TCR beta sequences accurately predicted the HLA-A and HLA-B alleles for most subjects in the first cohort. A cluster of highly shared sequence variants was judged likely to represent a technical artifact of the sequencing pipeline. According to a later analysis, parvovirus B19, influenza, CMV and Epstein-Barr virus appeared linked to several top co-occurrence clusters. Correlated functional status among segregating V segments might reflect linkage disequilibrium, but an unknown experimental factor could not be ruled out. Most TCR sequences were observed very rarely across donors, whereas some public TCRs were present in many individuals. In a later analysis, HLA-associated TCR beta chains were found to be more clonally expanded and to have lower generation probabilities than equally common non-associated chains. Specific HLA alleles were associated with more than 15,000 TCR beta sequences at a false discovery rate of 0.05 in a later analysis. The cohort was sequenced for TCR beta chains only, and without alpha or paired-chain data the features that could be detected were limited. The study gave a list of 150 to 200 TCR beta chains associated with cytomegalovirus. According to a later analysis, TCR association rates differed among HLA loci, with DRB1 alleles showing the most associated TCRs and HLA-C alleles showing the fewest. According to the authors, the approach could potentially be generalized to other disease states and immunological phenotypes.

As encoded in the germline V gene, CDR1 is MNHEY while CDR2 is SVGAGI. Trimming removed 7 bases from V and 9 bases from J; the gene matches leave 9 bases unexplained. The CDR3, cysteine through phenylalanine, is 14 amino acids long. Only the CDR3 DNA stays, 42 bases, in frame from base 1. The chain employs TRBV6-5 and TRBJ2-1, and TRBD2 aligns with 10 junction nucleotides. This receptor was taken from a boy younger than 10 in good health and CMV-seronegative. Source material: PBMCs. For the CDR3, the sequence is CASKPLAGVSEQFF. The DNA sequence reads TGTGCCAGCAAACCTCTAGCGGGAGTATCTGAGCAGTTCTTC.